Each of the 7 T cell receptor beta chains below was sequenced from the same sample in a study of shared clonotypes between healthy human individuals. TCRdb's table, derived via immunoSEQ multiplex PCR, lists solely in-frame clones and lacks some. The profile covers about 2.3 million clones, with more than 80% appearing a single time and 0.35% to 0.5% taken by the ten largest. Sequencing was performed on naive CD4+ T cells from PBMCs. Subset defined: CD45RA+ positively selected. These receptors all come from a man between 18 and 29 years old in good health. Some clones in this sample may be carry-over from other donors' samples.

The rearrangement joins TRBV7-8 to TRBJ2-1, with D perhaps matching TRBD2 (5 bases). Germline values: CDR1 SGHVS, CDR2 FQNEAQ. This CDR3 is built from 16 residues. Trimming removed 0 bases from V and 4 bases from J, with 13 bases in between. CDR3 in amino acids: CASSLAGGRGYNEQFF. In DNA form, the CDR3 reads TGTGCCAGCAGCTTAGCGGGTGGGAGAGGATACAATGAGCAGTTCTTC.

The chain combines TRBV7-9 with TRBJ2-5; 11 positions agree with TRBD2. With V trimmed by 2 bases and J by 5 bases, 1 base remained unmatched. Germline V gene lookup returns CDR1 SEHNR and CDR2 FQNEAQ (reference sequence). The CDR3 spans 14 residues. The CDR3 sequence is CASSLRTSGETQYF. The CDR3 bases are TGTGCCAGCAGCTTACGGACTAGCGGGGAGACCCAGTACTTC.

The chain couples TRBV5-1 to TRBJ2-4; 10 nucleotides line up with TRBD1. Trimming cost V 4 bases and J 0 bases; bases outside gene matches: 10. Germline V CDR1 and CDR2: SGHRS, YFSETQ. The length of the CDR3 is 18 residues. The CDR3: CASSPPGQGNIAKNIQYF. In DNA, the CDR3 is TGCGCCAGCAGCCCCCCGGGACAGGGGAACATAGCCAAAAACATTCAGTACTTC.

The chain is built from TRBV28 and TRBJ2-4, with no clear D. V shed 2 bases and J shed 11 bases, with 7 bases lying between them. There are 11 residues in the CDR3. Germline V CDR1 and CDR2: MDHEN, SYDVKM. As DNA, the CDR3 is TGTGCCAGCAGTTTAGAACTTGTTCAGTACTTC. This codes for CASSLELVQYF.

J is TRBJ1-2 and V is TRBV7-6; no clear D gene. Trimming removed 1 base from V and 2 bases from J, with 5 bases in between. This CDR3 is 13 amino acids long. The germline gives CDR1 SGHVS, CDR2 FNYEAQ. The CDR3 sequence is CASSLGGNYGYTF. The CDR3 bases are TGTGCCAGCAGCTTAGGAGGGAACTATGGCTACACCTTC.

This chain's CDR3 is CASSEVFSGRGAEAFF. The CDR3 DNA is TGTGCCAGCAGTGAAGTTTTTTCGGGACGGGGGGCCGAAGCTTTCTTT. J is TRBJ1-1 and V is TRBV2, with D possibly matching TRBD1 (6 bases). The V end was cut by 1 base, the J end by 8 bases, with 20 bases between. This CDR3 spans 16 amino acids. The germline gives CDR1 SNHLY, CDR2 FYNNEI.

The rearrangement uses TRBV25-1 and TRBJ2-2; 9 bases line up with TRBD1. The CDR3 consists of 17 residues. The germline V gene has CDR1 MGHDK and CDR2 SYGVNS. Losses at the gene ends were 4 bases for V and 4 bases for J; bases not matched to a gene: 10. The CDR3 sequence: CASSALQGARGTGELFF. The CDR3 DNA reads TGTGCCAGCAGTGCCCTACAGGGGGCGCGGGGCACCGGGGAGCTGTTTTTT.